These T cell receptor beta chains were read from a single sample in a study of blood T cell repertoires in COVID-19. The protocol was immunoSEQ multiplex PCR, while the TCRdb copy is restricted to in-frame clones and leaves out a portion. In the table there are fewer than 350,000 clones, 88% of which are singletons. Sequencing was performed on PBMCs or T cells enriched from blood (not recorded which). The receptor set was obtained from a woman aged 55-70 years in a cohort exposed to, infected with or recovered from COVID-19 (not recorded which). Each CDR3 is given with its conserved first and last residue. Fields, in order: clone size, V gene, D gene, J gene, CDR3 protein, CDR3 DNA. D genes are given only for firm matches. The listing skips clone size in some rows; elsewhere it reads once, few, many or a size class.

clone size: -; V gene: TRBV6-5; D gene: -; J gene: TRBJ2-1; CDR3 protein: CASRTGITYNEQFF; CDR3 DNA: TGTGCCAGCAGAACAGGTATTACCTACAATGAGCAGTTCTTC
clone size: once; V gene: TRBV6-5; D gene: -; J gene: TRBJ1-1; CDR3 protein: CASQTRGHLTEAFF; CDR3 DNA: TGTGCCAGCCAGACCAGGGGTCATCTCACTGAAGCTTTCTTT
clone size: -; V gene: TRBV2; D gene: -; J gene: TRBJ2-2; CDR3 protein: CATLQAMNTGELFF; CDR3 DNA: TGTGCCACCCTACAGGCGATGAACACCGGGGAGCTGTTTTTT
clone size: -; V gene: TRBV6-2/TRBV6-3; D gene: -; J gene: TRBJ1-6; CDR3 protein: CASSLQGAHNSPLHF; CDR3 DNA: TGTGCCAGCAGCCTACAGGGAGCCCATAATTCACCCCTCCACTTT
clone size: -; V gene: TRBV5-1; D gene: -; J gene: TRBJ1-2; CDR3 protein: CASSLSGNYGYTF; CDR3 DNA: TGCGCCAGCAGCTTATCAGGGAACTATGGCTACACCTTC
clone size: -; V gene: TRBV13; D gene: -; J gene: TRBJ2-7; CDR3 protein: CASSLVVSPTTGSGEQYF; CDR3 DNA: TGTGCCAGCAGCTTAGTAGTCTCCCCTACTACCGGCTCGGGGGAGCAGTACTTC
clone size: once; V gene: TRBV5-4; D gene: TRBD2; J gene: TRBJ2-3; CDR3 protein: CASSLARSLAADTQYF; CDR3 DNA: TGTGCCAGCAGCTTGGCCCGGAGTCTAGCGGCAGATACGCAGTATTTT
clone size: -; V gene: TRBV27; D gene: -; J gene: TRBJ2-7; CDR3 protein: CASSSVSWRSTYEQYF; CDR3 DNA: TGTGCCAGCAGTTCCGTTTCATGGAGGAGTACCTACGAGCAGTACTTC
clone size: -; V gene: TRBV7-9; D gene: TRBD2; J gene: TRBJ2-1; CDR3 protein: CASSYGLAGALDEQFF; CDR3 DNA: TGTGCCAGCAGTTACGGACTAGCGGGAGCTCTCGATGAGCAGTTCTTC
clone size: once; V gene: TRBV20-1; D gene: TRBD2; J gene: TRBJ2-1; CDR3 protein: CSAGEGEQFF; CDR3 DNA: TGCAGTGCGGGGGAGGGCGAGCAGTTCTTC
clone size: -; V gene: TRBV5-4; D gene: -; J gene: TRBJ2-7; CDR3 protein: CASSLVTGFEQYF; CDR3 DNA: TGTGCCAGCAGCTTGGTGACAGGTTTCGAGCAGTACTTC
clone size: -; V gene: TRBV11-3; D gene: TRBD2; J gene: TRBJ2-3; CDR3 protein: CASSLRTSGIGDTQYF; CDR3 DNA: TGTGCCAGCAGCCTCCGAACTAGCGGGATCGGAGATACGCAGTATTTT
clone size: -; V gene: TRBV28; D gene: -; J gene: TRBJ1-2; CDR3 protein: CASSLSAGGNYGYTF; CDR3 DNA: TGTGCCAGCAGTTTATCCGCGGGGGGTAACTATGGCTACACCTTC
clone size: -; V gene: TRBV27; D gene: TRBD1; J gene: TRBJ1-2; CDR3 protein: CASSATGMGGYTF; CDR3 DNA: TGTGCCAGCAGTGCGACAGGGATGGGCGGCTACACCTTC